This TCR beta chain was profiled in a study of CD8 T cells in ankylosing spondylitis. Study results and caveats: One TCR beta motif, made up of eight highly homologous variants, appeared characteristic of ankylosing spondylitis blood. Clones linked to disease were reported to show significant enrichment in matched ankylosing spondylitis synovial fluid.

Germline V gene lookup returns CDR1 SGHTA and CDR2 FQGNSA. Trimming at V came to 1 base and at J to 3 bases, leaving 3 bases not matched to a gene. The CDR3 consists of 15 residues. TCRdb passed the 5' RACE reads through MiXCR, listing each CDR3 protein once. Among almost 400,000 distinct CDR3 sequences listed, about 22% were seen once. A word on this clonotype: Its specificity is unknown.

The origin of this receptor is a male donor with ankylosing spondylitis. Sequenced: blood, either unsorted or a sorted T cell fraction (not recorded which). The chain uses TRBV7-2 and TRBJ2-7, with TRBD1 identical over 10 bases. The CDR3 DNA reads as TGTGCCAGCAGCTTAGGGGGGACAGGGGACTACGAGCAGTACTTC. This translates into CASSLGGTGDYEQYF.